A selection of T cell receptor beta chains follows, all from one sample in a study of cytomegalovirus exposure and HLA in healthy donors. Measured with immunoSEQ multiplex PCR; TCRdb has only the in-frame clones, and not every one. The data contain 100,000 to 150,000 clones, under 90% of them singletons. The sequenced material came from PBMCs. These receptor sequences come from a middle-aged woman in good health and CMV-seronegative. Each CDR3 is given with its conserved first and last residue. The order of the fields is J gene, clone size, V gene, D gene, CDR3 protein, CDR3 DNA. A D gene is named only where the DNA matches it firmly. Clone size is not always given. Where it is, it says once, few, many or a class for expanded clones.

j_gene: TRBJ1-5
abundance: .
v_gene: TRBV28
d_gene: .
CDR3aa: CASRQGWESNQPQHF
CDR3nt: TGTGCCAGCAGGCAGGGGTGGGAATCCAATCAGCCCCAGCATTTT

j_gene: TRBJ2-7
abundance: .
v_gene: TRBV7-3
d_gene: .
CDR3aa: CASSPTGMAYEQYF
CDR3nt: TGTGCCAGCAGCCCTACAGGGATGGCGTACGAGCAGTACTTC

j_gene: TRBJ1-2
abundance: .
v_gene: TRBV4-3
d_gene: .
CDR3aa: CASSQGGQDDYGYTF
CDR3nt: TGCGCCAGCAGCCAAGGGGGGCAGGATGACTATGGCTACACCTTC

j_gene: TRBJ1-1
abundance: .
v_gene: TRBV2
d_gene: TRBD1
CDR3aa: CASSETGGGTEAFF
CDR3nt: TGTGCCAGCAGTGAAACAGGGGGCGGCACTGAAGCTTTCTTT

j_gene: TRBJ2-7
abundance: .
v_gene: TRBV5-1
d_gene: .
CDR3aa: CASSLDPPAAYEQYF
CDR3nt: TGCGCCAGCAGCTTGGACCCGCCCGCGGCCTACGAGCAGTACTTC

j_gene: TRBJ2-1
abundance: .
v_gene: TRBV7-8
d_gene: TRBD1
CDR3aa: CASSPQGALGNEQFF
CDR3nt: TGTGCCAGCAGCCCCCAGGGGGCCCTAGGGAATGAGCAGTTCTTC

j_gene: TRBJ1-2
abundance: .
v_gene: TRBV29-1
d_gene: .
CDR3aa: CSVGTRGLYGYPF
CDR3nt: TGCAGCGTGGGGACAAGAGGGTTATATGGCTACCCCTTC

j_gene: TRBJ2-2
abundance: .
v_gene: TRBV19
d_gene: .
CDR3aa: CASSIEGGNTGELFF
CDR3nt: TGTGCCAGTAGTATAGAAGGAGGGAACACCGGGGAGCTGTTTTTT

j_gene: TRBJ2-5
abundance: .
v_gene: TRBV2
d_gene: TRBD2
CDR3aa: CASNAETSGQETQYF
CDR3nt: TGTGCCAGCAACGCCGAGACTAGCGGCCAAGAGACCCAGTACTTC

j_gene: TRBJ2-7
abundance: .
v_gene: TRBV7-2
d_gene: .
CDR3aa: CASSRQTYEQYF
CDR3nt: TGTGCCAGCAGCCGACAGACCTACGAGCAGTACTTC

j_gene: TRBJ1-1
abundance: .
v_gene: TRBV7-9
d_gene: .
CDR3aa: CASSLGYGSEAFF
CDR3nt: TGTGCCAGCAGCTTAGGGTACGGGTCTGAAGCTTTCTTT

j_gene: TRBJ2-7
abundance: .
v_gene: TRBV19
d_gene: .
CDR3aa: CASSPQGAEQYF
CDR3nt: TGTGCCAGTAGTCCGCAGGGTGCCGAGCAGTACTTC

j_gene: TRBJ1-1
abundance: .
v_gene: TRBV28
d_gene: .
CDR3aa: CASRLQGWNTEAFF
CDR3nt: TGTGCCAGCAGACTCCAGGGTTGGAACACTGAAGCTTTCTTT

j_gene: TRBJ2-3
abundance: .
v_gene: TRBV7-9
d_gene: .
CDR3aa: CASTFTLPGDTQYF
CDR3nt: TGTGCCAGCACCTTTACCCTACCCGGAGATACGCAGTATTTT

j_gene: TRBJ1-4
abundance: .
v_gene: TRBV5-6
d_gene: TRBD1
CDR3aa: CASSLAGKLQGASEKLFF
CDR3nt: TGTGCCAGCAGCTTGGCCGGAAAACTACAGGGGGCGTCTGAAAAACTGTTTTTT

j_gene: TRBJ1-1
abundance: few
v_gene: TRBV6-6
d_gene: .
CDR3aa: CASEEVAEAFF
CDR3nt: TGTGCCAGCGAGGAGGTGGCTGAAGCTTTCTTT

j_gene: TRBJ2-7
abundance: .
v_gene: TRBV27
d_gene: .
CDR3aa: CASSPSAGARYEQYF
CDR3nt: TGTGCCAGCAGTCCTTCGGCAGGGGCTAGGTACGAGCAGTACTTC

j_gene: TRBJ1-1
abundance: .
v_gene: TRBV4-1
d_gene: .
CDR3aa: CASSQDPLTEAFF
CDR3nt: TGCGCCAGCAGCCAAGATCCCCTTACTGAAGCTTTCTTT

j_gene: TRBJ1-5
abundance: .
v_gene: TRBV19
d_gene: TRBD1
CDR3aa: CASSMTRGQAQPQHF
CDR3nt: TGTGCCAGTAGTATGACCAGGGGGCAAGCTCAGCCCCAGCATTTT

j_gene: TRBJ2-7
abundance: .
v_gene: TRBV6-1
d_gene: .
CDR3aa: CASSVSRGEQYF
CDR3nt: TGTGCCAGCAGTGTATCCAGGGGCGAGCAGTACTTC

j_gene: TRBJ2-1
abundance: .
v_gene: TRBV28
d_gene: TRBD1
CDR3aa: CASSLTPSGGNEQFF
CDR3nt: TGTGCCAGCAGTCTCACTCCTTCAGGGGGCAATGAGCAGTTCTTC

j_gene: TRBJ2-1
abundance: few
v_gene: TRBV4-2
d_gene: TRBD1
CDR3aa: CASSQLMGTGDYRYNEQFF
CDR3nt: TGTGCCAGCAGCCAATTGATGGGGACAGGCGATTACCGCTACAATGAGCAGTTCTTC

j_gene: TRBJ2-4
abundance: .
v_gene: TRBV29-1
d_gene: .
CDR3aa: CSTWQGNIQYF
CDR3nt: TGCAGCACATGGCAGGGCAACATTCAGTACTTC

j_gene: TRBJ1-2
abundance: once
v_gene: TRBV5-1
d_gene: TRBD1
CDR3aa: CASSVAGGFNYGYTF
CDR3nt: TGCGCCAGCAGCGTCGCAGGGGGCTTCAATTATGGCTACACCTTC

j_gene: TRBJ1-5
abundance: once
v_gene: TRBV6-6
d_gene: .
CDR3aa: CASSYPGDQPQHF
CDR3nt: TGTGCCAGCAGTTATCCCGGGGATCAGCCCCAGCATTTT

j_gene: TRBJ1-1
abundance: few
v_gene: TRBV28
d_gene: TRBD1
CDR3aa: CASRGTGVQDTEAFF
CDR3nt: TGTGCCAGCAGGGGGACAGGGGTTCAAGACACTGAAGCTTTCTTT

j_gene: TRBJ1-4
abundance: .
v_gene: TRBV9
d_gene: TRBD1
CDR3aa: CASSVDGQGAYEKLFF
CDR3nt: TGTGCCAGCAGCGTAGATGGGCAGGGGGCGTATGAAAAACTGTTTTTT

j_gene: TRBJ1-3
abundance: .
v_gene: TRBV2
d_gene: .
CDR3aa: CASSWTESGNTIYF
CDR3nt: TGTGCCAGCAGTTGGACAGAATCTGGAAACACCATATATTTT

j_gene: TRBJ2-6
abundance: .
v_gene: TRBV21-1
d_gene: .
CDR3aa: CASPPGHKSSGANVLTF
CDR3nt: TGTGCCAGCCCCCCCGGACACAAGAGCTCTGGGGCCAACGTCCTGACTTTC

j_gene: TRBJ2-1
abundance: .
v_gene: TRBV4-3
d_gene: .
CDR3aa: CASSQEGVGGDYNEQFF
CDR3nt: TGCGCCAGCAGCCAAGAAGGGGTCGGCGGGGATTACAACGAGCAGTTCTTC

j_gene: TRBJ2-2
abundance: .
v_gene: TRBV6-6
d_gene: .
CDR3aa: CASSKWARTTGELFF
CDR3nt: TGTGCCAGCAGCAAATGGGCCAGAACCACCGGGGAGCTGTTTTTT

j_gene: TRBJ2-1
abundance: few
v_gene: TRBV6-5
d_gene: TRBD2
CDR3aa: CASGSDGGVGEQFF
CDR3nt: TGTGCCAGCGGATCAGACGGGGGGGTGGGTGAGCAGTTCTTC

j_gene: TRBJ1-1
abundance: .
v_gene: TRBV6-1
d_gene: .
CDR3aa: CASSLMNYEAFF
CDR3nt: TGTGCCAGCAGTCTAATGAACTATGAAGCTTTCTTT

j_gene: TRBJ2-7
abundance: .
v_gene: TRBV10-3
d_gene: .
CDR3aa: CAISGAGTTYEQYF
CDR3nt: TGTGCCATCAGTGGGGCAGGTACGACCTACGAGCAGTACTTC

j_gene: TRBJ2-5
abundance: .
v_gene: TRBV15
d_gene: .
CDR3aa: CATSRDRGSGETQYF
CDR3nt: TGTGCCACCAGCAGAGATCGGGGATCCGGGGAGACCCAGTACTTC

j_gene: TRBJ2-1
abundance: .
v_gene: TRBV6-1
d_gene: .
CDR3aa: CASSGAANYNEQFF
CDR3nt: TGTGCCAGCAGTGGCGCCGCAAACTACAATGAGCAGTTCTTC

j_gene: TRBJ1-2
abundance: .
v_gene: TRBV7-9
d_gene: .
CDR3aa: CASSTESLRGYTF
CDR3nt: TGTGCCAGCAGCACGGAAAGCCTGCGGGGCTACACCTTC

j_gene: TRBJ1-5
abundance: .
v_gene: TRBV6-5
d_gene: .
CDR3aa: CASSRGENQPQHF
CDR3nt: TGTGCCAGCAGCCGGGGGGAAAATCAGCCCCAGCATTTT

j_gene: TRBJ2-5
abundance: .
v_gene: TRBV27
d_gene: TRBD2
CDR3aa: CASSPSLARGAQYF
CDR3nt: TGTGCCAGCAGTCCCTCCCTGGCCCGGGGGGCCCAGTACTTC

j_gene: TRBJ1-6
abundance: once
v_gene: TRBV19
d_gene: TRBD1
CDR3aa: CASSRSQGAYNSPLHF
CDR3nt: TGTGCCAGTAGTAGGAGTCAGGGGGCTTATAATTCACCCCTCCACTTT

j_gene: TRBJ2-3
abundance: .
v_gene: TRBV7-2
d_gene: TRBD1
CDR3aa: CASSPPPDRVVTDTQYF
CDR3nt: TGTGCCAGCAGCCCACCCCCAGACAGGGTAGTAACAGATACGCAGTATTTT

j_gene: TRBJ2-1
abundance: .
v_gene: TRBV6-1
d_gene: TRBD1
CDR3aa: CASSEEGTGDEQFF
CDR3nt: TGTGCCAGCAGTGAAGAAGGGACAGGGGATGAGCAGTTCTTC

j_gene: TRBJ2-2
abundance: .
v_gene: TRBV2
d_gene: .
CDR3aa: CASSGGPPTGELFF
CDR3nt: TGTGCCAGCAGTGGGGGGCCCCCGACCGGGGAGCTGTTTTTT

j_gene: TRBJ1-3
abundance: .
v_gene: TRBV20-1
d_gene: .
CDR3aa: CSVGAHNTIYF
CDR3nt: TGCAGTGTAGGGGCCCATAACACCATATATTTT